This T cell receptor beta chain derives from a study of human T cells and chemical hapten exposure. The CDR3 is made up of 14 amino acids. Trimming stripped 4 bases from V and 2 bases from J, with 11 bases between. CDR1 and CDR2 from the germline V gene are SQVTM and ANQGSEA. Time point in this sample: patch test 3, about 24 weeks after DPC sensitization. Treatment given: therapeutic diphenylcyclopropenone sensitization with weekly scalp DPC. TCRdb ran MiXCR on the RACE reads and lists one entry per CDR3 protein. Of roughly 100,000 distinct CDR3 sequences in the sample, 34% were seen once. The chain is built from TRBV29-1 and TRBJ2-2, with D possibly matching TRBD1 (5 bases). The TCR originated in a man aged 40-55 years with alopecia areata. Some clones in this sample may be carry-over from other donors' samples. The source material was whole blood, sampled in connection with sensitization to the hapten diphenylcyclopropenone (DPC). Here the CDR3 reads CSVGHRRNTGELFF. CDR3 coding DNA: TGCAGCGTTGGTCACAGGAGAAACACCGGGGAGCTGTTTTTT.